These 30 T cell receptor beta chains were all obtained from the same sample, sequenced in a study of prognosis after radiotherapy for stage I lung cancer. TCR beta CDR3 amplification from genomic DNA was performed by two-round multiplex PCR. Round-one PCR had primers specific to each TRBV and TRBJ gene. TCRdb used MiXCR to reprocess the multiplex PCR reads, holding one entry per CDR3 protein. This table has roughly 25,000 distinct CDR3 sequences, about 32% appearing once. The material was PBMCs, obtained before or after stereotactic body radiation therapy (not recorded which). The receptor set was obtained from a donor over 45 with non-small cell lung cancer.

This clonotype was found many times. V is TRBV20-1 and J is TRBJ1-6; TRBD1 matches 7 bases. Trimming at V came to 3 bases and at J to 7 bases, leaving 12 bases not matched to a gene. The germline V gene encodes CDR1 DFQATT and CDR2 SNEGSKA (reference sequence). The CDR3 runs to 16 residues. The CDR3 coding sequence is TGCAGTGCTAGGTCTCTACAGGGGTCGAAGAATTCACCCCTCCACTTT. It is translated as CSARSLQGSKNSPLHF.

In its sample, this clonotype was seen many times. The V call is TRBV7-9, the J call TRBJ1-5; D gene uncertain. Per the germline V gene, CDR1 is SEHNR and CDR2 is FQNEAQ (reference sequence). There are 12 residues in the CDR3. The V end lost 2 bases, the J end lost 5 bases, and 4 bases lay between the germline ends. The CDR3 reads CASSLSYQPQHF. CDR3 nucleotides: TGTGCCAGCAGCTTAAGTTATCAGCCCCAGCATTTT.

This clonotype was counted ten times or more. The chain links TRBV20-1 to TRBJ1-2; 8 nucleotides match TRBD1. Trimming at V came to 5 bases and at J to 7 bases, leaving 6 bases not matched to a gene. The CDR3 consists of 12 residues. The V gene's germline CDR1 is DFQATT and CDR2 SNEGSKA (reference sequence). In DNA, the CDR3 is TGCAGTGCTCACGACAGGGGAGCTGGCTACACCTTC. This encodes CSAHDRGAGYTF.

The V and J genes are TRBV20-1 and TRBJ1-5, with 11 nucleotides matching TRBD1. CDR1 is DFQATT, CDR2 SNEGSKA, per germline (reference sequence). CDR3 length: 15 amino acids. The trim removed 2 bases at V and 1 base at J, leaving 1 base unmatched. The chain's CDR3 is CSARRTGGSNQPQHF. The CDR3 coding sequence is TGCAGTGCTAGAAGGACAGGGGGCAGCAATCAGCCCCAGCATTTT.

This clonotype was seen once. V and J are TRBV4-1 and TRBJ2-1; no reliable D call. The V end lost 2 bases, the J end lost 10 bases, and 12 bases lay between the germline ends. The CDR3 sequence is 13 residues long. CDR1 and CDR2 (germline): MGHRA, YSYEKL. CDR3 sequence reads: CASSQWQTGEQFF. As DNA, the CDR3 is TGCGCCAGCAGCCAATGGCAAACCGGGGAGCAGTTCTTC.

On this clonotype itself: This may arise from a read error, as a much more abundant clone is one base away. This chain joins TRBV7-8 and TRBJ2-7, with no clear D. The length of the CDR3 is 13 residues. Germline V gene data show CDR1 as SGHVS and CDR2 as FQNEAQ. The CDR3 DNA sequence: TGTGCCAGCAGCAACGGTTACCCCTACGGGCAGTACTTC. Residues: CASSNGYPYGQYF.

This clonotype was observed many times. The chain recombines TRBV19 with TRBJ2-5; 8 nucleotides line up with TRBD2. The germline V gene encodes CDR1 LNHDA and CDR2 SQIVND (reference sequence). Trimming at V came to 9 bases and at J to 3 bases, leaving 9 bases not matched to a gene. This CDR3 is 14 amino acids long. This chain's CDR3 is CASGDGGRKETQYF. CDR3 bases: TGTGCCAGCGGCGATGGCGGGAGGAAAGAGACCCAGTACTTC. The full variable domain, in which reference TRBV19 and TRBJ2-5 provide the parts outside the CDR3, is DGGITQSPKYLFRKEGQNVTLSCEQNLNHDAMYWYRQDPGQGLRLIYYSQIVNDFQKGDIAEGYSVSREKKESFPLTVTSAQKNPTAFYLCASGDGGRKETQYFGPGTRLLVL.

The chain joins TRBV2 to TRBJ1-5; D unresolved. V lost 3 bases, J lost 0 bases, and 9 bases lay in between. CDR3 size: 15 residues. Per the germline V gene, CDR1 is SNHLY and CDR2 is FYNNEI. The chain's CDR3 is CASSDEAGSNQPQHF. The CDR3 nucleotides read TGTGCCAGCAGTGACGAGGCAGGTAGCAATCAGCCCCAGCATTTT.

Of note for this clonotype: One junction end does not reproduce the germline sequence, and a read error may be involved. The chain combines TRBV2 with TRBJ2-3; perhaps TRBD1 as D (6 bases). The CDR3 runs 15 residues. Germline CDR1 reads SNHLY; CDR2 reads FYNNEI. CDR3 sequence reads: CASSEATGRGDTHYF. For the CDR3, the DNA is TGTGCCAGCAGTGAAGCGACAGGCAGAGGGGATACGCATTACTTT.

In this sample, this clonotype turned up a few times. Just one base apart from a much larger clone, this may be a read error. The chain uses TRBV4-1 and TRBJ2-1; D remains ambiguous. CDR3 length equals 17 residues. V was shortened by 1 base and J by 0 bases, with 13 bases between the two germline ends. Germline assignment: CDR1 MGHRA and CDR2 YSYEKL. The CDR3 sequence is CASSQVYGPSSYNEQFF. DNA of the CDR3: TGCGCCAGCAGCCAAGTGTACGGGCCGAGCTCCTACAATGAGCAGTTCTTC.

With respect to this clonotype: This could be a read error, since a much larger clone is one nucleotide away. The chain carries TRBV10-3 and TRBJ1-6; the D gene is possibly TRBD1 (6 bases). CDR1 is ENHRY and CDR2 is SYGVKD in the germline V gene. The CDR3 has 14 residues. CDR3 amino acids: CATSDGRGLSPLHF. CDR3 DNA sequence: TGTGCCACCAGTGACGGCAGGGGTCTATCACCCCTCCACTTT.

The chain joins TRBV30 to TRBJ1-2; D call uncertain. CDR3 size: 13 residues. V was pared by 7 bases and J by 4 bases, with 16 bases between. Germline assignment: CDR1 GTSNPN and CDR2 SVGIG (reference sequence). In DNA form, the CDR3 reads TGTGCCTACGTGTCCCCGGGAGGCTATGGCTACACCTTC. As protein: CAYVSPGGYGYTF.

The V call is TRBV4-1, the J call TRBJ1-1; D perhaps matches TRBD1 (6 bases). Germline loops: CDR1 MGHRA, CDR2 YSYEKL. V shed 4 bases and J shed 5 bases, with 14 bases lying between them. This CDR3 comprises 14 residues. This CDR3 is CASSRGGGPTEAFF. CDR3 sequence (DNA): TGCGCCAGCAGCCGGGGGGGGGGGCCGACTGAAGCTTTCTTT.

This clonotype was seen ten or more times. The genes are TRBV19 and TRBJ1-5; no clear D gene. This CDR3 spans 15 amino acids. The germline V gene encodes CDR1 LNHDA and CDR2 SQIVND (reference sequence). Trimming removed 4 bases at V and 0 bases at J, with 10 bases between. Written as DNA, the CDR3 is TGTGCCAGTAGTAAGGCACAATATAGCAATCAGCCCCAGCATTTT. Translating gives CASSKAQYSNQPQHF. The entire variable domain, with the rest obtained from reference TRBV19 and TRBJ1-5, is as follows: DGGITQSPKYLFRKEGQNVTLSCEQNLNHDAMYWYRQDPGQGLRLIYYSQIVNDFQKGDIAEGYSVSREKKESFPLTVTSAQKNPTAFYLCASSKAQYSNQPQHFGDGTRLSIL.

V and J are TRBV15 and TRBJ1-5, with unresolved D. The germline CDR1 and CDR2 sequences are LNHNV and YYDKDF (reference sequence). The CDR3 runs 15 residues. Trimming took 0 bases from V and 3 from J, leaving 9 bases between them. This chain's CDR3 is CATSRDRELNQPQHF. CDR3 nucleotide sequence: TGTGCCACCAGCAGAGATCGGGAGCTCAATCAGCCCCAGCATTTT.

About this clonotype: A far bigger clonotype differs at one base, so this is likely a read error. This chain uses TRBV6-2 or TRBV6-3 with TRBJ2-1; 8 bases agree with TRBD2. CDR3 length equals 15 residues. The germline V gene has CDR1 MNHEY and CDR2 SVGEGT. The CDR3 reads CASIPSGTSIYELFF. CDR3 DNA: TGTGCCAGCATTCCCTCCGGGACTAGTATTTATGAGCTGTTCTTC.

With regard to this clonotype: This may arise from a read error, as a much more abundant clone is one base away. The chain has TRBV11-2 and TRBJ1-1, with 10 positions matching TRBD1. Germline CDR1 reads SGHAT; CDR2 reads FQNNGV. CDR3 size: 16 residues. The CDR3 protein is CSGSLGLTGGKTEAFF. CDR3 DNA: TGTTCCGGCAGCTTAGGCCTGACAGGGGGCAAGACTGAAGCTTTCTTT.

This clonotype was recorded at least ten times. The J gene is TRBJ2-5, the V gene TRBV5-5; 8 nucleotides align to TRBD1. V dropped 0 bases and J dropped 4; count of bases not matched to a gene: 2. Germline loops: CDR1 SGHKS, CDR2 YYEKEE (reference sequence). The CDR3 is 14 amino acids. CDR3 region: CASSLGTGLETQYF. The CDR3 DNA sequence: TGTGCCAGCAGCTTGGGGACAGGGCTAGAGACCCAGTACTTC.

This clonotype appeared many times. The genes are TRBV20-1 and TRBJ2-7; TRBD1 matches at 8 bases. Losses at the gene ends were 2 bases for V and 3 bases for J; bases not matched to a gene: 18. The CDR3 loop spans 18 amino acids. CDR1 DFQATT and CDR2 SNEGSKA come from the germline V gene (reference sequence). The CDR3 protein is CSARLTPKMDRDFYEQYF. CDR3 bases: TGCAGTGCTAGATTAACCCCCAAAATGGACAGGGATTTCTACGAGCAGTACTTC.

CDR3 DNA: TGTGCCAGCAGCCCACCCGACAGTGCGAGCTCCTACGAGCAGTACTTC. Translated: CASSPPDSASSYEQYF. This chain uses TRBV28 with TRBJ2-7; a possible D gene is TRBD1 (5 bases). CDR1 is MDHEN and CDR2 is SYDVKM in the germline V gene. V lost 6 bases, J lost 0 bases, and 18 bases lay in between. This CDR3 comprises 16 residues.

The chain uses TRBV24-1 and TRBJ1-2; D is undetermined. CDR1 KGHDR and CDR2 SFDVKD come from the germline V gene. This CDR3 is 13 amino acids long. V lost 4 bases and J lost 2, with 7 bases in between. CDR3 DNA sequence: TGTGCCACCAGTGAGACATCCAACTATGGCTACACCTTC. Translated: CATSETSNYGYTF.

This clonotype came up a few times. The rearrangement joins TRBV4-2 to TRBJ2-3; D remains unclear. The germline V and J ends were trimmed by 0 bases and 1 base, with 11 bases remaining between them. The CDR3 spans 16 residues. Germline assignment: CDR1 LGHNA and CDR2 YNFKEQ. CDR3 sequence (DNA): TGTGCCAGCAGCCAAGAGACCCCACCCCGCACAGATACGCAGTATTTT. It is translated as CASSQETPPRTDTQYF.

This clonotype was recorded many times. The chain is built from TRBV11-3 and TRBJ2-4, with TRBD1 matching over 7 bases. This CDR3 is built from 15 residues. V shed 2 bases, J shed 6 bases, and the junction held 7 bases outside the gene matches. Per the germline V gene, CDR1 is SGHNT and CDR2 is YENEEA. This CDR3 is CASSLTGQQRNIQYF. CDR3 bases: TGTGCCAGCAGCTTAACGGGACAGCAAAGAAACATTCAGTACTTC.

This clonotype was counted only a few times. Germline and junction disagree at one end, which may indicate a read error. This chain's CDR3 is CAISTRTSGSGGDEQFF. CDR3 in DNA: TGTGCCATCAGCACTAGGACTAGCGGGAGTGGTGGCGATGAGCAGTTCTTC. This sequence joins TRBV9 and TRBJ2-1; 13 positions agree with TRBD2. The V gene's germline CDR1 is SGDLS and CDR2 YYNGEE. The CDR3 consists of 17 residues.

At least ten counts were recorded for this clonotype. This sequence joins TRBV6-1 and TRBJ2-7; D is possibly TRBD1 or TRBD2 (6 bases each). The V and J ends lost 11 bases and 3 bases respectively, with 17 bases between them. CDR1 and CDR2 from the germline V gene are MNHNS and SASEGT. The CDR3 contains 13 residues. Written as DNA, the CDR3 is TGTGCCGGTCGAAGGGGGGAGGTCTACGAGCAGTACTTC. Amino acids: CAGRRGEVYEQYF.

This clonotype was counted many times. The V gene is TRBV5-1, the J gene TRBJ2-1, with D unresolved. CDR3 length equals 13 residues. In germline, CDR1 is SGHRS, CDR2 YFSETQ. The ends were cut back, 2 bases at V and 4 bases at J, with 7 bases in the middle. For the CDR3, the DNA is TGCGCCAGCAGCTTAGGCGCGTACAATGAGCAGTTCTTC. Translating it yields CASSLGAYNEQFF.

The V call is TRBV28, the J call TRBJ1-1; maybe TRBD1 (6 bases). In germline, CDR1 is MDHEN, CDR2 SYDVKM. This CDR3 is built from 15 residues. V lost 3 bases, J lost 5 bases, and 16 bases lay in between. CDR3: CASSLVQGLGTEAFF. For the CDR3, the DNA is TGTGCCAGCAGTTTGGTTCAGGGGTTGGGAACTGAAGCTTTCTTT.

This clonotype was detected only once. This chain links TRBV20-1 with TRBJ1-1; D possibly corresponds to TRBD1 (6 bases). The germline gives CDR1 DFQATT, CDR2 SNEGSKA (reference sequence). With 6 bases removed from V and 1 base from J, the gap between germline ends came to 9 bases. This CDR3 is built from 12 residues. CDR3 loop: CSAQDRNTEAFF. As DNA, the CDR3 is TGCAGTGCACAGGACAGGAACACTGAAGCTTTCTTT.

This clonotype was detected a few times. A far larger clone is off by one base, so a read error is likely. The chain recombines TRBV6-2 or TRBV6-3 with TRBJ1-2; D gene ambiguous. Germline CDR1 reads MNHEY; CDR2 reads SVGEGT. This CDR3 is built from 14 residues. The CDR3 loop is CASSEGQVSYGHTF. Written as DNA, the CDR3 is TGTGCCAGCAGTGAAGGGCAGGTCAGCTATGGCCACACCTTC.

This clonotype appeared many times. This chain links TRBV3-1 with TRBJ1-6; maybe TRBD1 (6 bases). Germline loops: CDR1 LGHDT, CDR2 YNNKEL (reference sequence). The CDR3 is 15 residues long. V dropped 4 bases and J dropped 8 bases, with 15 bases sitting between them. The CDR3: CASSPLAGADSPLHF. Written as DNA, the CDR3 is TGTGCCAGCAGCCCCTTAGCGGGGGCGGATTCACCCCTCCACTTT.